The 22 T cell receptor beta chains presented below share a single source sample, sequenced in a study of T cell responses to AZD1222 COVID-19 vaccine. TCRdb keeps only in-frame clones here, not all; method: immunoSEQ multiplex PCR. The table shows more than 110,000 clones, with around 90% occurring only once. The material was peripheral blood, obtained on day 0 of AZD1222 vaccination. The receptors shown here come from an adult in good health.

The CDR3 protein is CASSQAGTGVNEQYF. CDR3 nucleotides: TGTGCCAGCAGCCAAGCCGGGACAGGGGTTAACGAGCAGTACTTC. The gene calls are TRBV11-3 and TRBJ2-7, with 10 bases that match TRBD1. After removal of 5 bases from V and 5 bases from J, the junction contained 9 bases not matched to a gene. The CDR3 is 15 residues long. Per germline, CDR1 SGHNT and CDR2 YENEEA.

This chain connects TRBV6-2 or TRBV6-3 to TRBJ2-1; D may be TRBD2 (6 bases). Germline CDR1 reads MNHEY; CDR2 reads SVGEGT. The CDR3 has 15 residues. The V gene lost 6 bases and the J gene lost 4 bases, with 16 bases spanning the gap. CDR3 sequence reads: CASSHGGFGYNEQFF. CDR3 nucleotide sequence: TGTGCCAGCAGCCACGGGGGTTTTGGTTACAATGAGCAGTTCTTC.

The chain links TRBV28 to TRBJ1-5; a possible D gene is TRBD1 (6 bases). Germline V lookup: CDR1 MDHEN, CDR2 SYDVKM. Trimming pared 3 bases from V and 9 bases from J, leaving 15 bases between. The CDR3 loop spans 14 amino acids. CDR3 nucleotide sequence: TGTGCCAGCAGTTTCCTCTCAACAGGGAGGCCCCAGCATTTT. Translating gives CASSFLSTGRPQHF. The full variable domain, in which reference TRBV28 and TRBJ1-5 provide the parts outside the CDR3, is DVKVTQSSRYLVKRTGEKVFLECVQDMDHENMFWYRQDPGLGLRLIYFSYDVKMKEKGDIPEGYSVSREKKERFSLILESASTNQTSMYLCASSFLSTGRPQHFGDGTRLSIL.

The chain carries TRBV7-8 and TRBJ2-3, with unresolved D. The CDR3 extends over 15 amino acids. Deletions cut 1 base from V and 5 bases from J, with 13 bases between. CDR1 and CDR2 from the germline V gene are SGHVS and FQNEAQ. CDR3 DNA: TGTGCCAGCAGCTTAGGGTTTCTGGCCGGAGATACGCAGTATTTT. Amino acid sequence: CASSLGFLAGDTQYF. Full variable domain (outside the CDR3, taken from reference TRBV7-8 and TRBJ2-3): GAGVSQSPRYKVAKRGQDVALRCDPISGHVSLFWYQQALGQGPEFLTYFQNEAQLDKSGLPSDRFFAERPEGSVSTLKIQRTQQEDSAVYLCASSLGFLAGDTQYFGPGTRLTVL.

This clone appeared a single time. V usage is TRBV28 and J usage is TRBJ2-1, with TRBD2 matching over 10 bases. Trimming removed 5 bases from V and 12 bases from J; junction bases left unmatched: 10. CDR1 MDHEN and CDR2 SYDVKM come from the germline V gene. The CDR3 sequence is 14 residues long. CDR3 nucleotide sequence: TGTGCCAGCAGTGCATTCCTAGCGGGAGTTTGGCAGTTCTTC. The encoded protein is CASSAFLAGVWQFF.

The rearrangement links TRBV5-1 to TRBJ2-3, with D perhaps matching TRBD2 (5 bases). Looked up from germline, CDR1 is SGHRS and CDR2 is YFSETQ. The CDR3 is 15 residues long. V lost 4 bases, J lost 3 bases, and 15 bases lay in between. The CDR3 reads CASSTENGGTDTQYF. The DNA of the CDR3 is TGCGCCAGCAGCACCGAAAACGGCGGGACAGATACGCAGTATTTT.

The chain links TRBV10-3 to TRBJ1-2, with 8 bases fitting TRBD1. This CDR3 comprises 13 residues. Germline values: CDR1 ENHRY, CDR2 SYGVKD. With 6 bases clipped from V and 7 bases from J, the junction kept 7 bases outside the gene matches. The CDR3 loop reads CAISATGVAGYTF. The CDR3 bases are TGTGCCATCAGCGCGACAGGGGTTGCTGGCTACACCTTC.

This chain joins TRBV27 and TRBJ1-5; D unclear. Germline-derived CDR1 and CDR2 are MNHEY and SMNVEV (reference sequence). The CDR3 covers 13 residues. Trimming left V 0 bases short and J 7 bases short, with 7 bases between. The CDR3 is CASSLSGQQPQHF. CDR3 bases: TGTGCCAGCAGTTTATCTGGGCAACAGCCCCAGCATTTT.

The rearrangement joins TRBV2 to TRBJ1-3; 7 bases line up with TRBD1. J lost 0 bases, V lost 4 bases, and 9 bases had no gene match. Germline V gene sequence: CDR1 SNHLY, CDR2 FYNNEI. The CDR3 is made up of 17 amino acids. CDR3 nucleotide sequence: TGTGCCAGCAGTGGGGGGACAGCTCTAGGCTCTGGAAACACCATATATTTT. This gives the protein CASSGGTALGSGNTIYF.

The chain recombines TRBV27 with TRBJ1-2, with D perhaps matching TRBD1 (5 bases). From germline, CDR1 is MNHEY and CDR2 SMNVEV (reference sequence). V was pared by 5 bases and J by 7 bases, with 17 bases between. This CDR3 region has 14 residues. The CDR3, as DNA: TGTGCCAGCAGTATAACACGGGGGACGGGTGGCTACACCTTC. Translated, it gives CASSITRGTGGYTF.

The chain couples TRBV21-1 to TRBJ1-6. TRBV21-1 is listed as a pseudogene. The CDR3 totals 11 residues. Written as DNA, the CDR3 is TGTGCCAGCAGCGAGAATTCACCCCTCCACTTT. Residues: CASSENSPLHF.

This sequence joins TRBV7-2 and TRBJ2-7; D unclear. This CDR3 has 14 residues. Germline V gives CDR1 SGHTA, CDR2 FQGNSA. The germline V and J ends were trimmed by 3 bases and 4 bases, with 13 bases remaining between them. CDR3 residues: CASSFYGGPYEQYF. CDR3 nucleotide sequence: TGTGCCAGCAGCTTTTATGGTGGCCCATACGAGCAGTACTTC.

CDR3 bases: TGTGCCAGCAGCGATAACGGGGACAGTGAAGCTTTCTTT. It yields the protein CASSDNGDSEAFF. The V gene is TRBV7-9, the J gene TRBJ1-1, with 7 bases identical to TRBD1. The germline CDR1 and CDR2 sequences are SEHNR and FQNEAQ (reference sequence). J was trimmed by 7 bases and V by 5 bases; bases with no gene match: 7. There are 13 residues in the CDR3.

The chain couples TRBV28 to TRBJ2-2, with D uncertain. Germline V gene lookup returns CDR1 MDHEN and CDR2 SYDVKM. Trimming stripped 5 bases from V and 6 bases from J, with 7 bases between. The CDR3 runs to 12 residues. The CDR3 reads CASSPYPGELFF. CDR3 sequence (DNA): TGTGCCAGCAGTCCGTACCCCGGGGAGCTGTTTTTT.

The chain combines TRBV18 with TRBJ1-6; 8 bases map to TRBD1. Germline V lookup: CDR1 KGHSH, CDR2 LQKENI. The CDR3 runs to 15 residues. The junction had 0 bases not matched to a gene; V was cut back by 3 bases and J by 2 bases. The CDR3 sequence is CASSPGQAYNSPLHF. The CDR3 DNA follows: TGTGCCAGCTCACCGGGACAGGCCTATAATTCACCCCTCCACTTT.

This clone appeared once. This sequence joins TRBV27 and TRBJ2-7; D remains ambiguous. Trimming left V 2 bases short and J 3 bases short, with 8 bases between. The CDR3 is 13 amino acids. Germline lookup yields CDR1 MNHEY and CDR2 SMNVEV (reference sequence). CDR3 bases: TGTGCCAGCAGTTTACGCATAGACTACGAGCAGTACTTC. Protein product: CASSLRIDYEQYF.

CDR3 sequence (DNA): TGTGCCAGCAGCTCTTCTATGTCGAGAGGTGAAAAACTGTTTTTT. Residues: CASSSSMSRGEKLFF. The rearrangement joins TRBV7-8 to TRBJ1-4; D not certain. The CDR3 length is 15 residues. V was cut by 4 bases and J by 7 bases, with 16 bases left in between. CDR1 and CDR2 from the germline V gene are SGHVS and FQNEAQ.

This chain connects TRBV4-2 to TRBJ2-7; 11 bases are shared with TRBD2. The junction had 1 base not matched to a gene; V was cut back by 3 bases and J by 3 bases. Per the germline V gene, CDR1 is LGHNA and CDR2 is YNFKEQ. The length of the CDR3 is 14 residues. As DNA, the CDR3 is TGTGCCAGCAGCCACGGGACTAGCGGCTACGAGCAGTACTTC. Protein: CASSHGTSGYEQYF.

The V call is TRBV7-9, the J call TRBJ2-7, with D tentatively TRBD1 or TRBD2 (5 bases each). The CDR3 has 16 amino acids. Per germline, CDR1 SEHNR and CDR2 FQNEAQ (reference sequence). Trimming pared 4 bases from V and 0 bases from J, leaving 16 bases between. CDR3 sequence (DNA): TGTGCCAGCAGCTCCCCGGGACGAGACATCTCCTACGAGCAGTACTTC. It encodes CASSSPGRDISYEQYF. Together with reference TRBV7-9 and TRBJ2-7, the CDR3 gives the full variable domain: DTGVSQNPRHKITKRGQNVTFRCDPISEHNRLYWYRQTLGQGPEFLTYFQNEAQLEKSRLLSDRFSAERPKGSFSTLEIQRTEQGDSAMYLCASSSPGRDISYEQYFGPGTRLTVT.

The CDR3 sequence: CASSGTGRGSYEQYF. Here the CDR3 DNA reads TGTGCCAGTAGTGGTACAGGGAGGGGCTCCTACGAGCAGTACTTC. The chain recombines TRBV19 with TRBJ2-7; the D gene is possibly TRBD2 (7 bases). CDR1 and CDR2 from the germline V gene are LNHDA and SQIVND (reference sequence). The CDR3 length is 15 residues. Trimming cost V 5 bases and J 0 bases, with 14 bases left between them.

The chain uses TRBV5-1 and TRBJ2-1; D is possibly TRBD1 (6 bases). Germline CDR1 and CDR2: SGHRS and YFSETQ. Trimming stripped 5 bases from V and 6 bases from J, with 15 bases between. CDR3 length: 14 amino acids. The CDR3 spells CASSSQGSLNEQFF. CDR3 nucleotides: TGCGCCAGCAGTTCCCAGGGGAGTCTCAATGAGCAGTTCTTC.

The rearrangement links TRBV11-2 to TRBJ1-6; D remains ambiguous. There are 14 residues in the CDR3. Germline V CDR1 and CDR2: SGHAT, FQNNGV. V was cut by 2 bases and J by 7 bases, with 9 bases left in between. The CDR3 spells CASSLSGRNSPLHF. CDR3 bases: TGTGCCAGCAGCTTATCTGGCCGAAATTCACCCCTCCACTTT.